The table lists the clone carrying this T cell receptor beta chain with a count of one. The CDR3 spans 15 residues. Trimming cost V 4 bases and J 0 bases, with 10 bases left between them. CDR1 is SGDLS and CDR2 is YYNGEE in the germline V gene. This sample was taken from a study of control samples from healthy donors and cancer patients. Clones were sequenced by immunoSEQ multiplex PCR, and TCRdb holds only the in-frame ones, with some missing. This sample yields about 120,000 clones, of which 80% to 95% are seen a single time; 2% to 3% belongs to the top ten. The chain carries TRBV9 and TRBJ2-2; perhaps TRBD1 as D (5 bases). The clonotype originates from a man between 40 and 49 years old in good health. The specimen sequenced was blood. Here the CDR3 reads CASSPQGANTGELFF. Here the CDR3 DNA reads TGTGCCAGCAGCCCTCAGGGCGCGAACACCGGGGAGCTGTTTTTT.